These 15 T cell receptor beta chains came from one sample sequenced in a study of T cell changes during pregnancy in multiple sclerosis (dated by TCRdb to between 2018 and 2020). Libraries came from the immunoSEQ multiplex PCR assay. TCRdb carries this immuneACCESS record with in-frame sequences only. Its versions omit some clonotypes, under half of them owing to an unresolved V gene in the studies checked, with the rest unexplained. Counted in this sample were around 64,000 clones; about nine tenths of them appeared once. The ten top clones hold 0.25% to 0.3% of the sample. The sample in question was CD4+ T cells from peripheral blood mononuclear cells, obtained after pregnancy. The receptors derive from a female donor with multiple sclerosis, enrolled in a pregnancy study.

The chain couples TRBV5-5 to TRBJ2-1; 9 positions agree with TRBD1. The CDR3 is 16 residues long. CDR1 SGHKS and CDR2 YYEKEE come from the germline V gene (reference sequence). The ends lost 3 bases at V and 4 bases at J; junction bases unmatched: 8. This CDR3 reads CASSSPGQGRYNEQFF. CDR3 sequence (DNA): TGTGCCAGCAGCTCGCCGGGACAGGGAAGGTACAATGAGCAGTTCTTC.

The V and J genes are TRBV4-1 and TRBJ1-6; 7 bases map to TRBD1. CDR3 length: 18 residues. V trimming: 4 bases; J trimming: 0 bases; junction bases outside the gene matches: 9. The germline V gene encodes CDR1 MGHRA and CDR2 YSYEKL. The DNA for the CDR3 is TGCGCCAGCAGCCTATGGACAGGCCCTACCTCCTATAATTCACCCCTCCACTTT. This codes for CASSLWTGPTSYNSPLHF.

The chain recombines TRBV9 with TRBJ2-5; 13 nucleotides match TRBD2. Trimming took 4 bases from V and 2 from J; bases not matched to a gene: 2. CDR1 and CDR2 from the germline V gene are SGDLS and YYNGEE. The CDR3 loop spans 15 amino acids. The CDR3 protein is CASSQLAGGQETQYF. For the CDR3, the DNA is TGTGCCAGCAGCCAACTAGCGGGAGGGCAAGAGACCCAGTACTTC.

The rearrangement joins TRBV15 to TRBJ1-2; 9 bases line up with TRBD1. The J segment lost 6 bases and the V segment lost 0 bases, leaving 2 bases of the junction unmatched. The CDR3 loop spans 14 amino acids. Germline V gene lookup returns CDR1 LNHNV and CDR2 YYDKDF (reference sequence). The CDR3 DNA follows: TGTGCCACCAGCAGAGAGGACAGGGGACATGGCTACACCTTC. Residues: CATSREDRGHGYTF. Supplemented by reference TRBV15 and TRBJ1-2, the full variable domain reads DAMVIQNPRYQVTQFGKPVTLSCSQTLNHNVMYWYQQKSSQAPKLLFHYYDKDFNNEADTPDNFQSRRPNTSFCFLDIRSPGLGDTAMYLCATSREDRGHGYTFGSGTRLTVV.

On this clone: At one of its ends the junction is not consistent with the germline gene, which may arise from a read error. The V and J genes are TRBV10-3 and TRBJ2-7; 7 bases are shared with TRBD1. Germline V gives CDR1 ENHRY, CDR2 SYGVKD. The CDR3 is made up of 12 amino acids. The CDR3 here is CAVSDGQVEQYF. CDR3 coding DNA: TGTGCCGTCAGTGACGGACAGGTAGAACAGTACTTC.

The V gene is TRBV5-4, the J gene TRBJ1-1, with D possibly matching TRBD1 (5 bases). Germline lookup yields CDR1 SGHNT and CDR2 YYREEE (reference sequence). V was shortened by 2 bases and J by 1 base, with 9 bases between the two germline ends. CDR3 length equals 14 residues. Here the CDR3 reads CASSFDRENTEAFF. DNA for the CDR3: TGTGCCAGCAGCTTCGACAGAGAGAACACTGAAGCTTTCTTT. The full variable domain, its missing parts supplied by reference TRBV5-4 and TRBJ1-1, is ETGVTQSPTHLIKTRGQQVTLRCSSQSGHNTVSWYQQALGQGPQFIFQYYREEENGRGNFPPRFSGLQFPNYSSELNVNALELDDSALYLCASSFDRENTEAFFGQGTRLTVV.

V usage is TRBV10-1 and J usage is TRBJ1-1, with 9 bases identical to TRBD1. Germline CDR1 and CDR2: WNHNN and SYGVQD (reference sequence). This CDR3 contains 16 residues. Trimming removed 0 bases from V and 7 bases from J; junction bases left unmatched: 9. CDR3 in DNA: TGCGCCAGCAGTGAGTCAGGGGGACAGGGTGGGGATGAAGCTTTCTTT. It codes for CASSESGGQGGDEAFF.

The chain couples TRBV7-7 to TRBJ2-5, with 8 bases that match TRBD1. Germline V CDR1 and CDR2: SSHAT, FNYEAQ (reference sequence). The CDR3 is 15 residues long. V lost 5 bases and J lost 4; bases outside the gene matches: 9. The CDR3 DNA follows: TGTGCCAGCAGCCCCGTACAGGGGGTAGGAGAGACCCAGTACTTC. Translated, it gives CASSPVQGVGETQYF. The entire variable domain, with the rest obtained from reference TRBV7-7 and TRBJ2-5, is as follows: GAGVSQSPRYKVTKRGQDVTLRCDPISSHATLYWYQQALGQGPEFLTYFNYEAQPDKSGLPSDRFSAERPEGSISTLTIQRTEQRDSAMYRCASSPVQGVGETQYFGPGTRLLVL.

This chain uses TRBV5-5 with TRBJ1-5; D is unclear. The germline CDR1 and CDR2 sequences are SGHKS and YYEKEE (reference sequence). There are 14 residues in the CDR3. V lost 1 base, J lost 4 bases, and 9 bases lay in between. CDR3 coding DNA: TGTGCCAGCAGCTTGAACACACATAATCAGCCCCAGCATTTT. This codes for CASSLNTHNQPQHF. Variable domain in full (rest from reference TRBV5-5 and TRBJ1-5): DAGVTQSPTHLIKTRGQQVTLRCSPISGHKSVSWYQQVLGQGPQFIFQYYEKEERGRGNFPDRFSARQFPNYSSELNVNALLLGDSALYLCASSLNTHNQPQHFGDGTRLSIL.

The chain uses TRBV5-4 and TRBJ1-2; 12 positions match TRBD1. Germline trimming cut 0 bases from V and 8 bases from J; bases unmatched to any gene: 8. This CDR3 spans 16 amino acids. The V gene's germline CDR1 is SGHNT and CDR2 YYREEE (reference sequence). The CDR3 DNA follows: TGTGCCAGCAGCTTGGGGGACAGGGGGCGCTCTAGGGGCTACACCTTC. Protein sequence: CASSLGDRGRSRGYTF.

This chain uses TRBV5-1 with TRBJ2-7; 13 positions agree with TRBD2. This CDR3 contains 15 residues. Germline CDR1 reads SGHRS; CDR2 reads YFSETQ. V shed 0 bases and J 12 bases; nucleotides not matched to a gene: 9. DNA for the CDR3: TGCGCCAGCAGCTTGGACCCGGGACTAGCGGGGCTACGGTACTTC. This translates into CASSLDPGLAGLRYF.

The V call is TRBV11-2, the J call TRBJ2-2; D might be TRBD2 (5 bases). Germline loops: CDR1 SGHAT, CDR2 FQNNGV. This CDR3 spans 16 amino acids. V gave up 6 bases and J gave up 4 bases, with 18 bases separating them. In nucleotides, the CDR3 is TGTGCCAGCAGGAAATTGAGAGGGCGAACCACCGGGGAGCTGTTTTTT. Its protein product is CASRKLRGRTTGELFF.

This chain connects TRBV4-1 to TRBJ2-2; possible D gene TRBD1, 5 bases. Germline CDR1 is MGHRA and CDR2 is YSYEKL. V dropped 1 base and J dropped 3 bases, with 6 bases sitting between them. This CDR3 has 14 residues. The CDR3 DNA follows: TGCGCCAGCAGCCAAGCAGGGTACACCGGGGAGCTGTTTTTT. Its protein is CASSQAGYTGELFF.

This clone appeared a few times. This chain uses TRBV7-3 with TRBJ1-2, with D tentatively TRBD1 (6 bases). Per the germline V gene, CDR1 is SGHTA and CDR2 is FQGTGA. The length of the CDR3 is 14 residues. Between the trimmed V and J ends, which lost 6 bases and 3 bases, there was a span of 14 bases. The chain's CDR3 is CASSSGVSHYGYTF. In nucleotides, the CDR3 is TGTGCCAGCAGTTCAGGGGTCTCCCACTATGGCTACACCTTC.

The V call is TRBV4-2, the J call TRBJ1-2, with D unclear. The CDR3 length is 13 residues. Germline-derived CDR1 and CDR2 are LGHNA and YNFKEQ. V lost 3 bases and J lost 9, with 14 bases in between. This CDR3 is CASSQEGAVSYTF. The CDR3 coding sequence is TGTGCCAGCAGCCAGGAAGGAGCAGTTAGCTACACCTTC.